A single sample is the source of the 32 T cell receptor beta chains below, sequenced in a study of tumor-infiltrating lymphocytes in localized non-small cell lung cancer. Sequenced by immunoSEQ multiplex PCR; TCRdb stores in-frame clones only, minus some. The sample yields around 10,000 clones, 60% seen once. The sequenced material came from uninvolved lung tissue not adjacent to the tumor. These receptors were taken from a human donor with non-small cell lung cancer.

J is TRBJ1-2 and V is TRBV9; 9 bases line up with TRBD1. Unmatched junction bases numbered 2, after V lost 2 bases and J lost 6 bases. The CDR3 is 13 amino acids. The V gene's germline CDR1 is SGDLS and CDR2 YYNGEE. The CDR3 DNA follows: TGTGCCAGCAGCGTCCGGACAGGGGATGGCTACACCTTC. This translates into CASSVRTGDGYTF.

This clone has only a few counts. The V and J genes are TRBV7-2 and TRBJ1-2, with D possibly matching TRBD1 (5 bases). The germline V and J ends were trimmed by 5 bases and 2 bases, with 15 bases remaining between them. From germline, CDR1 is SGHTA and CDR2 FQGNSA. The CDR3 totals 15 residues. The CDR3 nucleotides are TGTGCCAGCAGCGCCACGGGACTGACAAACTATGGCTACACCTTC. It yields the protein CASSATGLTNYGYTF. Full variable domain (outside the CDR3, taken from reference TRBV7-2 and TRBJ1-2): GAGVSQSPSNKVTEKGKDVELRCDPISGHTALYWYRQSLGQGLEFLIYFQGNSAPDKSGLPSDRFSAERTGGSVSTLTIQRTQQEDSAVYLCASSATGLTNYGYTFGSGTRLTVV.

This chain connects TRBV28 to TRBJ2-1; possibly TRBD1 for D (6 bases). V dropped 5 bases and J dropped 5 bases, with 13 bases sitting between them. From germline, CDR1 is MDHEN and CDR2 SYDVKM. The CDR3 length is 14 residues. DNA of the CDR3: TGTGCCAGCAGTGAACCCGGGACACACAATGAGCAGTTCTTC. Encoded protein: CASSEPGTHNEQFF.

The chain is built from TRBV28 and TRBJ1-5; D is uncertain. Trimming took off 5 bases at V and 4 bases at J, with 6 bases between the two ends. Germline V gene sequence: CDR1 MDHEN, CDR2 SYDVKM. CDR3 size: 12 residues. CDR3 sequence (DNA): TGTGCCAGCAGTCTGATGAATCAGCCCCAGCATTTT. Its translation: CASSLMNQPQHF.

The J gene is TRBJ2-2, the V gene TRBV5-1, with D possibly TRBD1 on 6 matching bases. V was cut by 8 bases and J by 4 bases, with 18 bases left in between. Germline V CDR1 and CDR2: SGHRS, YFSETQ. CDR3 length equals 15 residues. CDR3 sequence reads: CASRRQAESTGELFF. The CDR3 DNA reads TGCGCCAGTCGCCGACAGGCCGAATCCACCGGGGAGCTGTTTTTT.

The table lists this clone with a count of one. The CDR3 spells CASSDGQWEKLFF. CDR3 bases: TGTGCCAGCAGTGACGGACAGTGGGAAAAACTGTTTTTT. The chain links TRBV6-1 to TRBJ1-4, with D possibly TRBD1 on 6 matching bases. This CDR3 has 13 residues. V was pared by 3 bases and J by 8 bases, with 10 bases between. Germline V lookup: CDR1 MNHNS, CDR2 SASEGT.

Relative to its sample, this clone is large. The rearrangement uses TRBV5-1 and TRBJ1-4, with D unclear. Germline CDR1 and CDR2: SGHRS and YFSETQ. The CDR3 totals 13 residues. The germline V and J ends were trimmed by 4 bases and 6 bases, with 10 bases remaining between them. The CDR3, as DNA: TGCGCCAGCAGCCCCCGCCTTGATGAAAAACTGTTTTTT. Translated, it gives CASSPRLDEKLFF.

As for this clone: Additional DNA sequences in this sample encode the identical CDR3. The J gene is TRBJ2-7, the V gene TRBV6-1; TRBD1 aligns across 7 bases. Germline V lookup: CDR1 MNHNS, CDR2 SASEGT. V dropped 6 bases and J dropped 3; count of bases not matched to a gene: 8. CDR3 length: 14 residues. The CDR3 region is CASSSRTGDYEQYF. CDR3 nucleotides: TGTGCCAGCAGCTCTCGGACAGGAGACTACGAGCAGTACTTC.

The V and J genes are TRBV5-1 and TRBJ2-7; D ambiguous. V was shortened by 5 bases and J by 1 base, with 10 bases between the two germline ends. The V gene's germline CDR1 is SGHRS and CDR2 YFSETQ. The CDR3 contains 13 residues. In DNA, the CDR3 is TGCGCCAGCAGGAGGCAGGAATCCTACGAGCAGTACTTC. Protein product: CASRRQESYEQYF.

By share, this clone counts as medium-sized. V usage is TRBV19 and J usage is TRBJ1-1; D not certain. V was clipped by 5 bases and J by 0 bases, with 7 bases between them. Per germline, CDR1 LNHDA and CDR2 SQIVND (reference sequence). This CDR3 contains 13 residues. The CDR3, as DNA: TGTGCCAGTAGTGTCGGAATGAACACTGAAGCTTTCTTT. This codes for CASSVGMNTEAFF.

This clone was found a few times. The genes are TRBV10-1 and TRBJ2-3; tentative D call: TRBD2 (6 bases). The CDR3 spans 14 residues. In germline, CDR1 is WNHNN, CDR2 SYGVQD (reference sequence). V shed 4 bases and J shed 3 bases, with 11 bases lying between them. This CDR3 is CASSGGDGTDTQYF. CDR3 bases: TGCGCCAGCAGTGGCGGGGATGGGACAGATACGCAGTATTTT.

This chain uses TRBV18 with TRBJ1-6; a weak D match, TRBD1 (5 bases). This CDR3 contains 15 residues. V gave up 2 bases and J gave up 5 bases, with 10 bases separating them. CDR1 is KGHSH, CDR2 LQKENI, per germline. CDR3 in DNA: TGTGCCAGCTCACCAAGGCAGGGTAATAATTCACCCCTCCACTTT. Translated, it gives CASSPRQGNNSPLHF.

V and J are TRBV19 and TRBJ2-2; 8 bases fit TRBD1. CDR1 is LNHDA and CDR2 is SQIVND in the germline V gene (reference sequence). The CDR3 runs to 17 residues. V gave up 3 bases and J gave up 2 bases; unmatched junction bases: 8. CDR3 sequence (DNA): TGTGCCAGTAGTATCCTGACAGGGGTCGGAAACACCGGGGAGCTGTTTTTT. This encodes CASSILTGVGNTGELFF.

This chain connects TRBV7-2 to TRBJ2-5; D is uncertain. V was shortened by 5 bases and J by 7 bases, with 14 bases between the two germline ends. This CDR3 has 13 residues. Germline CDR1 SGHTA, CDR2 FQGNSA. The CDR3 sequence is CASSLPPKGTQYF. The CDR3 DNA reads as TGTGCCAGCAGCCTCCCCCCAAAGGGGACCCAGTACTTC.

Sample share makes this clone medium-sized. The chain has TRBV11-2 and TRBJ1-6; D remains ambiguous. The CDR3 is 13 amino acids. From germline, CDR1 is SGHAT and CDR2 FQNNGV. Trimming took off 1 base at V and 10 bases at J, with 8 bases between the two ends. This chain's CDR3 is CASSLGPGSPLHF. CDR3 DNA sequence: TGTGCCAGCAGCTTAGGTCCGGGGTCACCCCTCCACTTT.

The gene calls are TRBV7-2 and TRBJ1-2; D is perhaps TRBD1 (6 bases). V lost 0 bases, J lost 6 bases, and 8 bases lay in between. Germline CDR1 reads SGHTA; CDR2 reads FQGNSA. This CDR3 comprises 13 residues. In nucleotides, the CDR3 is TGTGCCAGCAGCTTAGCGGGGGGCAATGGCTACACCTTC. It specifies CASSLAGGNGYTF. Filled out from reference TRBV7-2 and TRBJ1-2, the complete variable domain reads GAGVSQSPSNKVTEKGKDVELRCDPISGHTALYWYRQSLGQGLEFLIYFQGNSAPDKSGLPSDRFSAERTGGSVSTLTIQRTQQEDSAVYLCASSLAGGNGYTFGSGTRLTVV.

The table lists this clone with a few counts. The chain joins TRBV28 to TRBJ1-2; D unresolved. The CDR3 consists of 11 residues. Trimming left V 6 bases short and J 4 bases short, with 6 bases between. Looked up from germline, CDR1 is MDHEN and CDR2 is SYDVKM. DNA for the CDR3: TGTGCCAGCAGCTGGGCCTATGGCTACACCTTC. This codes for CASSWAYGYTF.

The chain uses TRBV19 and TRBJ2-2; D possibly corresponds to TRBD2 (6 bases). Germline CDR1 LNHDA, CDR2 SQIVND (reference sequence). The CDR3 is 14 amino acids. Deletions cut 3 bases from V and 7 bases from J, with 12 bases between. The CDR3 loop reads CASSIAGIGGELFF. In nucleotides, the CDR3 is TGTGCCAGTAGTATCGCGGGGATCGGCGGGGAGCTGTTTTTT.

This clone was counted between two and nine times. The DNA of the CDR3 is TGTGCTAGTGGTTTGGGGTCCGGACAGGGGGCTTTCTTT. This gives the protein CASGLGSGQGAFF. The genes are TRBV12-5 and TRBJ1-1; TRBD1 matches at 9 bases. After removal of 1 base from V and 11 bases from J, the junction contained 5 bases not matched to a gene. The CDR3 covers 13 residues. Germline CDR1 is LGHNT and CDR2 is FRNRAP.

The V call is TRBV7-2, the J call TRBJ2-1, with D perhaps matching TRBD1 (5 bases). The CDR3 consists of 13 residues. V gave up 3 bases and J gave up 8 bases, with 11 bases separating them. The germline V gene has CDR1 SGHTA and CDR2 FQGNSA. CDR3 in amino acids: CASSFGQGDEQFF. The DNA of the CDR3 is TGTGCCAGCAGCTTTGGCCAGGGTGATGAGCAGTTCTTC.

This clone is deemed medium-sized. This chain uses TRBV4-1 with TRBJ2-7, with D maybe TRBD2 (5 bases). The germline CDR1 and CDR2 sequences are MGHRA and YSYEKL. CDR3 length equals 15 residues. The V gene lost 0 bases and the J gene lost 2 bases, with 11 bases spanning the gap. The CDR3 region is CASSQDRTPTYEQYF. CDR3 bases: TGCGCCAGCAGCCAAGACAGGACTCCCACCTACGAGCAGTACTTC.

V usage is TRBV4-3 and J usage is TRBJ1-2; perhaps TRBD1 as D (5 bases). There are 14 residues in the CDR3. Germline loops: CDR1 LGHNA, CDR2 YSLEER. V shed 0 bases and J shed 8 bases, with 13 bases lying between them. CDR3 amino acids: CASSQDPAGRGYTF. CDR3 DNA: TGCGCCAGCAGCCAAGATCCGGCAGGGAGAGGCTACACCTTC.

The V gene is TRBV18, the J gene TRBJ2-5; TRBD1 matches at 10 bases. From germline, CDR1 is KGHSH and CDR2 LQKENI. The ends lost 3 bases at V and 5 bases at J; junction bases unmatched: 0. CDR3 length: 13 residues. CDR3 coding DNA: TGTGCCAGCTCACCGGGACAGGGGGAGACCCAGTACTTC. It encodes CASSPGQGETQYF.

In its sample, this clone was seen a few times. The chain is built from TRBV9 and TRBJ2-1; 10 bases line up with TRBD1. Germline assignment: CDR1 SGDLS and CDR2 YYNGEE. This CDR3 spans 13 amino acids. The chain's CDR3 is CATGTGVFNEQFF. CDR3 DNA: TGTGCGACAGGGACAGGGGTCTTCAATGAGCAGTTCTTC.

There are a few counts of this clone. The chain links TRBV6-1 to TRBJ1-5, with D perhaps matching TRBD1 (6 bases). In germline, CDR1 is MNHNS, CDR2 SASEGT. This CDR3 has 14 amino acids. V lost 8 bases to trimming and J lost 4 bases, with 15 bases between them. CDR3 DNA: TGTGCCAGCCGACGCACAGGGAGGAATCAGCCCCAGCATTTT. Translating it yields CASRRTGRNQPQHF.

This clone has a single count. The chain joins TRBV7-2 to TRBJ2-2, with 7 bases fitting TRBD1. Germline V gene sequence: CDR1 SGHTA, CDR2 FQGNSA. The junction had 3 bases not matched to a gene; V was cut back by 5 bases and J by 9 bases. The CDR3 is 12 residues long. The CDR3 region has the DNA TGTGCCAGCAGCCAGACAGGGAGGGAGCTGTTTTTT. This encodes CASSQTGRELFF.

CDR3 nucleotides: TGTGCCAGCAGCGCCCGAGAGGGGCGCTTGGCCGGGGAGCTGTTTTTT. As protein: CASSAREGRLAGELFF. This chain joins TRBV9 and TRBJ2-2; D possibly uses TRBD1 or TRBD2 (5 bases each). There are 16 residues in the CDR3. Trimming left V 3 bases short and J 6 bases short, with 18 bases between. Germline lookup yields CDR1 SGDLS and CDR2 YYNGEE. The entire variable domain, with the rest obtained from reference TRBV9 and TRBJ2-2, is as follows: DSGVTQTPKHLITATGQRVTLRCSPRSGDLSVYWYQQSLDQGLQFLIQYYNGEERAKGNILERFSAQQFPDLHSELNLSSLELGDSALYFCASSAREGRLAGELFFGEGSRLTVL.

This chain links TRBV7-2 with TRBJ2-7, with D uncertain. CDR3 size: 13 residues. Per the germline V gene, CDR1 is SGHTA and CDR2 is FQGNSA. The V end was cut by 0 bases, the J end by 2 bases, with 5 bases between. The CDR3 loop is CASSLADAYEQYF. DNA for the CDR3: TGTGCCAGCAGCTTAGCGGATGCCTACGAGCAGTACTTC.

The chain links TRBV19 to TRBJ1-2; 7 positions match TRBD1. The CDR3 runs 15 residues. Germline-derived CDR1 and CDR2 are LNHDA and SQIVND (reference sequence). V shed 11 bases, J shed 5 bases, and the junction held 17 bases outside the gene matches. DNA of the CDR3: TGTGCCGGCCGGGACAGTTCTTTAGGCCCATATGGCTACACCTTC. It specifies CAGRDSSLGPYGYTF.

For the CDR3, the DNA is TGTGCCAGCAGCCAAGAGCGGGGGTCCTACGAGCAGTACTTC. It codes for CASSQERGSYEQYF. The chain carries TRBV11-2 and TRBJ2-7; TRBD2 aligns across 8 bases. Trimming removed 5 bases from V and 1 base from J; junction bases left unmatched: 4. The CDR3 consists of 14 residues. Germline V lookup: CDR1 SGHAT, CDR2 FQNNGV.

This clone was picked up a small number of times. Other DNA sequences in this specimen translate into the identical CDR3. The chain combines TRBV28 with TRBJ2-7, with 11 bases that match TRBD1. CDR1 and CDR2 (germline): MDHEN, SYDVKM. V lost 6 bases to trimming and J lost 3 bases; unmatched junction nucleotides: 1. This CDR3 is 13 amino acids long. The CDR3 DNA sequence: TGTGCCAGCAGGGGGACAGGGGGCTACGAGCAGTACTTC. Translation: CASRGTGGYEQYF. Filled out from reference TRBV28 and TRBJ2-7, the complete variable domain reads DVKVTQSSRYLVKRTGEKVFLECVQDMDHENMFWYRQDPGLGLRLIYFSYDVKMKEKGDIPEGYSVSREKKERFSLILESASTNQTSMYLCASRGTGGYEQYFGPGTRLTVT.

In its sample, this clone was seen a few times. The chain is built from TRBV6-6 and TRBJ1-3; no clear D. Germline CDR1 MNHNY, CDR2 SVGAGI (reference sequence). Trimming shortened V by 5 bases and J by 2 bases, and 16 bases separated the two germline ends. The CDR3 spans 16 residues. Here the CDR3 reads CASSPREQSAGNTIYF. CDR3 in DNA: TGTGCCAGCAGTCCTAGGGAGCAATCAGCTGGAAACACCATATATTTT.